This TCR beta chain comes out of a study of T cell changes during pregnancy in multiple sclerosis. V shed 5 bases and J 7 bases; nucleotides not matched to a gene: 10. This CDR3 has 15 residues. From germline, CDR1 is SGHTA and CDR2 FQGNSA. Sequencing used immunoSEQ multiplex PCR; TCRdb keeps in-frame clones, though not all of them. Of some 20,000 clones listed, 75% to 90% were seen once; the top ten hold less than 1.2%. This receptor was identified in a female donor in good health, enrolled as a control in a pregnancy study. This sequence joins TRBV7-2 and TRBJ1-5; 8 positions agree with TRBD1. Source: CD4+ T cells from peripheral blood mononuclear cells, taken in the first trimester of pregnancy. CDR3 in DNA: TGTGCCAGCAGCGTTGGACAGGGTGTTCAGCAGCCCCAGCATTTT. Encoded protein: CASSVGQGVQQPQHF.